One T cell receptor beta chain is described in this entry. The sample is drawn from a study of blood T cell repertoires in COVID-19. Deletions cut 2 bases from V and 15 bases from J, with 13 bases between. This CDR3 has 12 amino acids. Germline V gene data show CDR1 as KGHDR and CDR2 as SFDVKD. Using immunoSEQ multiplex PCR, the repertoire was profiled, and TCRdb retains in-frame clones only, with some absent. The sample lists about 120,000 clones, roughly 80% occurring once. Input material: peripheral blood. V is TRBV24-1 and J is TRBJ1-5; no definite D call. This TCR was sampled from a human donor in a cohort sampled during active COVID-19. The DNA for the CDR3 is TGTGCCACCAGTGATTCCGGGATCCGTCTGCATTTT. This translates into CATSDSGIRLHF.